Shown below are 6 T cell receptor beta chains from a single sample sequenced in a study of shared clonotypes between healthy human individuals. The assay was immunoSEQ multiplex PCR, and TCRdb's table has in-frame clones only and misses some. This table holds about 600,000 clones, 97% found once. The sample consisted of naive CD4+ T cells sorted from blood. Sample subset: CD45RA+ positively selected. All receptors come from a woman aged 30 to 39 in good health.

The rearrangement uses TRBV27 and TRBJ1-5; no reliable D call. The CDR3 is 12 amino acids. Germline V gives CDR1 MNHEY, CDR2 SMNVEV (reference sequence). Trimming took 5 bases from V and 8 from J, leaving 10 bases between them. The CDR3 reads CASSPSGEPQHF. CDR3 nucleotide sequence: TGTGCCAGCAGTCCATCAGGAGAGCCCCAGCATTTT.

The chain is built from TRBV27 and TRBJ1-1; D ambiguous. CDR1 is MNHEY, CDR2 SMNVEV, per germline (reference sequence). Trimming left V 2 bases short and J 5 bases short, with 12 bases between. CDR3 size: 14 residues. The CDR3 DNA reads TGTGCCAGCAGTTTAGGCCCGGGATTGACTGAAGCTTTCTTT. This gives the protein CASSLGPGLTEAFF.

V and J are TRBV5-1 and TRBJ2-1, with D perhaps being TRBD1 or TRBD2 (5 bases each). V was clipped by 2 bases and J by 10 bases, with 16 bases between them. CDR1 is SGHRS, CDR2 YFSETQ, per germline. The CDR3 has 14 residues. The CDR3 coding sequence is TGCGCCAGCAGCTTAGACAGCGTATCTAGCGAGCAGTTCTTC. Translation: CASSLDSVSSEQFF.

In this sample, this clone turned up once. This chain joins TRBV5-1 and TRBJ2-7, with 9 positions matching TRBD1. The CDR3 sequence is 16 residues long. Germline V gene lookup returns CDR1 SGHRS and CDR2 YFSETQ. With 4 bases clipped from V and 3 bases from J, the junction kept 11 bases outside the gene matches. The CDR3 coding sequence is TGCGCCAGCAGCCCAATCCCGGGACAGGGAGGCTACGAGCAGTACTTC. Its protein product is CASSPIPGQGGYEQYF. The whole variable domain, filled in from reference TRBV5-1 and TRBJ2-7, reads KAGVTQTPRYLIKTRGQQVTLSCSPISGHRSVSWYQQTPGQGLQFLFEYFSETQRNKGNFPGRFSGRQFSNSRSEMNVSTLELGDSALYLCASSPIPGQGGYEQYFGPGTRLTVT.

V gene TRBV5-4 combines with J gene TRBJ2-1; D gene ambiguous. Trimming took off 0 bases at V and 3 bases at J, with 7 bases between the two ends. In germline, CDR1 is SGHNT, CDR2 YYREEE (reference sequence). The CDR3 contains 14 residues. The CDR3 bases are TGTGCCAGCAGCTTGGGCAACCTCTACAATGAGCAGTTCTTC. Its protein product is CASSLGNLYNEQFF. Drawing the rest from reference TRBV5-4 and TRBJ2-1, the complete variable domain is ETGVTQSPTHLIKTRGQQVTLRCSSQSGHNTVSWYQQALGQGPQFIFQYYREEENGRGNFPPRFSGLQFPNYSSELNVNALELDDSALYLCASSLGNLYNEQFFGPGTRLTVL.

The rearrangement links TRBV19 to TRBJ1-5, with unresolved D. CDR1 and CDR2 from the germline V gene are LNHDA and SQIVND (reference sequence). V lost 4 bases and J lost 6, with 10 bases in between. This CDR3 spans 13 amino acids. DNA of the CDR3: TGTGCCAGTAGTAGCGGGGATGGTCAGCCCCAGCATTTT. Translating it yields CASSSGDGQPQHF.